This is a list of T cell receptor beta chains from one sample in a study of blood T cell repertoires in COVID-19. Measured with immunoSEQ multiplex PCR; TCRdb has only the in-frame clones, and not every one. The sample comprises roughly 330,000 clones, around 90% of which are singletons, and about 6% rests with the top ten. The specimen was PBMCs or T cells enriched from blood (not recorded which). The receptors here all came from a woman younger than 45 who had recovered from COVID-19. Each CDR3 is given with its conserved first and last residue. Each record gives: clone size, J gene, D gene, V gene, CDR3 DNA, CDR3 protein. The D gene is left open where the match is weak. Clone size is not always given. Where it is, it says once, few, many or a class for expanded clones.

>-|TRBJ2-2|TRBD2|TRBV10-3
TGTGCCACTAAGACTAGCTCGACCACCGGGGAGCTGTTTTTT
CATKTSSTTGELFF
>-|TRBJ1-2|TRBD1|TRBV7-9
TGTGCCAGCAGCTACGCGCTAGGGACAGGGGACTATGGCTACACCTTC
CASSYALGTGDYGYTF
>-|TRBJ1-2|-|TRBV7-8
TGTGCCAGCAGCTTAGTGCAGGGTAGGCATGGCTACACCTTC
CASSLVQGRHGYTF
>-|TRBJ1-1|-|TRBV6-5
TGTGCCAGTGGGTCAGGGGCCGGGTCTGAAGCTTTCTTT
CASGSGAGSEAFF
>-|TRBJ1-2|-|TRBV4-3
TGCGCCAGCAGCCAAGATCGGGTGGGTTTTGGTGGCTACACCTTC
CASSQDRVGFGGYTF
>-|TRBJ1-2|-|TRBV4-2
TGTGCCAGCAGCCAAGGGACAGATGGCTACACCTTC
CASSQGTDGYTF
>-|TRBJ1-4|TRBD1|TRBV15
TGTGCCACCAGCAGTAATTCCGGGACAGGGTTAAAGAAACTGTTTTTT
CATSSNSGTGLKKLFF
>-|TRBJ2-2|-|TRBV7-3
TGTGCCAGCAGCTTACAGGACAGTTACACCGGGGAGCTGTTTTTT
CASSLQDSYTGELFF
>-|TRBJ2-7|TRBD2|TRBV6-1
TGTGCCAGCAGTGTGAGACCCGGGGGGGAATTCTACGAGCAGTACTTC
CASSVRPGGEFYEQYF
>-|TRBJ1-1|-|TRBV7-9
TGTGCCAGCCGGGGGGGGCTGAACACTGAAGCTTTCTTT
CASRGGLNTEAFF
>-|TRBJ1-2|-|TRBV2
TGTGCCAGCAGCATTGAACAGGGCATCTCTAACTATGGCTACACCTTC
CASSIEQGISNYGYTF
>-|TRBJ1-1|TRBD1|TRBV7-9
TGTGCCAGCAGCGCCGGAACAGGGGGCGAAGGCACTGAAGCTTTCTTT
CASSAGTGGEGTEAFF
>-|TRBJ1-4|-|TRBV6-5
TGTGCCAGCAGTTACGGCGCGGCTAATGAAAAACTGTTTTTT
CASSYGAANEKLFF
>-|TRBJ1-2|-|TRBV5-8
TGTGCCAGCAGTCTCCCGGAGCGACTCAACTATGGCTACACCTTC
CASSLPERLNYGYTF
>-|TRBJ2-3|TRBD2|TRBV4-2
TGTGCCAGCAGCCAAGATCATCCTGGCGGGGGGGCGAAAGATACGCAGTATTTT
CASSQDHPGGGAKDTQYF
>-|TRBJ2-5|TRBD2|TRBV6-6
TGTGCCAGCACCTTAGCGGGGGGGATACAAGAGACCCAGTACTTC
CASTLAGGIQETQYF
>-|TRBJ2-3|TRBD2|TRBV5-4
TGTGCCAGCAGCTCCCCGGGGACTAGCGCAGATACGCAGTATTTT
CASSSPGTSADTQYF
>-|TRBJ1-6|-|TRBV6-5
TGTGCCAGCAGATCGACAGGTTCTAATTCACCCCTCCACTTT
CASRSTGSNSPLHF
>few|TRBJ1-2|-|TRBV19
TGTGCCAGTACCCCAACCGGGGGGAGGAGTGGCTACACCTTC
CASTPTGGRSGYTF
>few|TRBJ2-7|TRBD1|TRBV10-3
TGTGCCATCAGGCCTGCGGGACAGGGTCCCCACGAGCAGTACTTC
CAIRPAGQGPHEQYF
>-|TRBJ1-1|-|TRBV7-9
TGTGCCAGCAGCCCCACAGGGTTAATCGCTGAAGCTTTCTTT
CASSPTGLIAEAFF
>-|TRBJ1-6|-|TRBV12-3/TRBV12-4
TGTGCCAGCAGTTATGGGGCAAGGGGCTCCCTCCACTTT
CASSYGARGSLHF
>-|TRBJ2-1|-|TRBV30
TGTGCCTGGAGTGTAGAACTACCGCCCTACAATGAGCAGTTCTTC
CAWSVELPPYNEQFF
>-|TRBJ1-2|TRBD1|TRBV19
TGTGCCAGTACCGCTTCCTGGGGACAGGGGGCTGGTGGCTACACCTTC
CASTASWGQGAGGYTF
>-|TRBJ1-5|-|TRBV4-3
TGCGCCGCCCTCCTGAAGGGGGTAGGTCAGCCCCAGCATTTT
CAALLKGVGQPQHF
>-|TRBJ1-6|TRBD1|TRBV5-1
TGCGCCAGCAGTCTGACAGGGACAGGTCATAATTCACCCCTCCACTTT
CASSLTGTGHNSPLHF
>-|TRBJ1-2|TRBD1|TRBV19
TGTGCCAGTAGTGGTCCGGGACAGGGGGCTGGTAACTATGGCTACACCTTC
CASSGPGQGAGNYGYTF
>-|TRBJ1-2|-|TRBV5-5
TGTGCCAGCAGCTCCCGTGACAGCTATGGCTACACCTTC
CASSSRDSYGYTF
>-|TRBJ2-1|-|TRBV3-1/TRBV3-2
TGTGCCAGCAGCACCAAACGCCGGGGTACGCTTGAGCAGTTCTTC
CASSTKRRGTLEQFF
>-|TRBJ1-2|-|TRBV11-1
TGTGCCAGCAGCCCGGGACGGCCGGACTATTCCTACACCTTC
CASSPGRPDYSYTF
>-|TRBJ2-7|-|TRBV6-1
TGTGCCAGCAGTGAAGCTGCACAGGCCCTCTCCGAGCAGTACTTC
CASSEAAQALSEQYF
>-|TRBJ2-7|-|TRBV14
TGTGCCAGCAGCCAGTTCGGACAGACCTACGAGCAGTACTTC
CASSQFGQTYEQYF
>-|TRBJ1-2|-|TRBV5-5
TGTGCCAGCAGCTTGCAGTATCAGGGTGGTGGCTACACCTTC
CASSLQYQGGGYTF
>-|TRBJ1-5|TRBD1|TRBV5-4
TGTGCCAGCAGCCCGGACAGGAGCAATCAGCCCCAGCATTTT
CASSPDRSNQPQHF
>-|TRBJ1-1|TRBD1|TRBV10-3
TGTGCCATCAGTGAGCCCCCGGGACAGGAAGCTTTCTTT
CAISEPPGQEAFF